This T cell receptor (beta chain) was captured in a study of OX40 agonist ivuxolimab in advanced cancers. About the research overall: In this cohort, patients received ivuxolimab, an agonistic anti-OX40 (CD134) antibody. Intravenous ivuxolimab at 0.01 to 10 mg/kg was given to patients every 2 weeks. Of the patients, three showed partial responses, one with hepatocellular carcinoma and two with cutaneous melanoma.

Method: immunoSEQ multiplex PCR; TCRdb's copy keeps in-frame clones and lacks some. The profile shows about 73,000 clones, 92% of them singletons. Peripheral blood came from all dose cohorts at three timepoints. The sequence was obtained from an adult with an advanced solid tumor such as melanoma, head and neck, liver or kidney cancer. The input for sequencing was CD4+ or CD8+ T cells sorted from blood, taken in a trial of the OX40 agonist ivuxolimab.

The CDR3 here is CSVDPGQGLPNYGYTF. The DNA of the CDR3 is TGCAGCGTTGATCCGGGACAGGGGCTTCCTAACTATGGCTACACCTTC. The rearrangement joins TRBV29-1 to TRBJ1-2; 10 positions match TRBD1. Per germline, CDR1 SQVTM and CDR2 ANQGSEA. The trim removed 3 bases at V and 0 bases at J, leaving 7 bases unmatched. This CDR3 comprises 16 residues. Full variable domain (rest looked up from reference TRBV29-1 and TRBJ1-2): SAVISQKPSRDICQRGTSLTIQCQVDSQVTMMFWYRQQPGQSLTLIATANQGSEATYESGFVIDKFPISRPNLTFSTLTVSNMSPEDSSIYLCSVDPGQGLPNYGYTFGSGTRLTVV.